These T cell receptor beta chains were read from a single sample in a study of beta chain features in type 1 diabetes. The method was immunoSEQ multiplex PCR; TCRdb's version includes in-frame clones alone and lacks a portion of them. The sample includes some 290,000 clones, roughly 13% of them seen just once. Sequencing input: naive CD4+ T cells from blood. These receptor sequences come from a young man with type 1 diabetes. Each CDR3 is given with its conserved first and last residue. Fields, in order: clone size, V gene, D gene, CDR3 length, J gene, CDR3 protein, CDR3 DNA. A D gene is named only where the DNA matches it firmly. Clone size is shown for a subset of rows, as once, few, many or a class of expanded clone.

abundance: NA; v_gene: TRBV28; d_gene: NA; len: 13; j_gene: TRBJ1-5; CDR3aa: CAVSIQGFVAQHF; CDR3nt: TGTGCCGTGAGTATCCAGGGGTTTGTTGCCCAGCATTTT
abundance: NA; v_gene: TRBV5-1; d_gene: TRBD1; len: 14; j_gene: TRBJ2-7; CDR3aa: CASSNTGQGYEQYF; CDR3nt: TGCGCCAGCAGCAATACGGGACAGGGATACGAGCAGTACTTC
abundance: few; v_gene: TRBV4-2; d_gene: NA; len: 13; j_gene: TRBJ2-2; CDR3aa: CASSQDRGGELFF; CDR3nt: TGTGCCAGCAGCCAAGATCGAGGCGGGGAGCTGTTTTTT
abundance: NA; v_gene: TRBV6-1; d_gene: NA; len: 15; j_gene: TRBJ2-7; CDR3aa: CASSEWSALAYEQYF; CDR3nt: TGTGCCAGCAGTGAATGGAGCGCGTTAGCCTACGAGCAGTACTTC
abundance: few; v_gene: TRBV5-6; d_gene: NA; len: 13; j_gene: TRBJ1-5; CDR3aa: CASSLQVGQPQHF; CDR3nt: TGTGCCAGCAGCTTGCAGGTTGGCCAGCCCCAGCATTTT
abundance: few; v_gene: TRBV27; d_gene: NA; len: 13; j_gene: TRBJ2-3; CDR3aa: CASSSGLLVTQYF; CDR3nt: TGTGCCAGCAGTTCCGGACTCCTCGTGACGCAGTATTTT
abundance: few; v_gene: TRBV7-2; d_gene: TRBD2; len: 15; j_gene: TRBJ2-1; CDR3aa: CASTLTSGRRHEQFF; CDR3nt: TGTGCCAGCACCCTGACTAGCGGGAGGAGACATGAGCAGTTCTTC
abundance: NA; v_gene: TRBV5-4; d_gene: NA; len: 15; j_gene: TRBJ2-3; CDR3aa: CASSFSGTGADTQYF; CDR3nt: TGTGCCAGCAGCTTTAGCGGCACAGGGGCAGATACGCAGTATTTT
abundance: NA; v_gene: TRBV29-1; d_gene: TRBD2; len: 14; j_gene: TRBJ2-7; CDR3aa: CSVPGTSGPYEQYF; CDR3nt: TGCAGCGTTCCCGGGACTAGCGGCCCCTACGAGCAGTACTTC
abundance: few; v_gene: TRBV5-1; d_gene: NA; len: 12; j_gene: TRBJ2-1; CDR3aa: CASSTGNNEQFF; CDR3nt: TGCGCCAGCAGCACGGGTAACAATGAGCAGTTCTTC
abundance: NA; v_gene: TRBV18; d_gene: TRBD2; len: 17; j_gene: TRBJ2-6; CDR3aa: CASSAGLRSSGANVLTF; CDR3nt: TGTGCCAGCTCGGCGGGACTACGAAGCTCTGGGGCCAACGTCCTGACTTTC
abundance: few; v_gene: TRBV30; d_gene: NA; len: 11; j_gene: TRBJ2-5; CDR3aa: CASNREETQYF; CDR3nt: TGTGCCTCCAACAGAGAAGAGACCCAGTACTTC
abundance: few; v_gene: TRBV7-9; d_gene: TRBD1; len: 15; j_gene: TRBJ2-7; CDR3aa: CASSSYGTGVNEQYF; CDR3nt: TGTGCCAGCAGCTCATACGGGACAGGGGTTAACGAGCAGTACTTC
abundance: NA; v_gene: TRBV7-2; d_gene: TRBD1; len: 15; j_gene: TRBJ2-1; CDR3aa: CASSPGQGFYNEQFF; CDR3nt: TGTGCCAGCAGCCCAGGACAGGGATTCTACAATGAGCAGTTCTTC
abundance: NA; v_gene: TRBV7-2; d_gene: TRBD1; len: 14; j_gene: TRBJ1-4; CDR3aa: CASSLGDRFEKLFF; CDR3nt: TGTGCCAGCAGCTTAGGGGACAGGTTTGAAAAACTGTTTTTT
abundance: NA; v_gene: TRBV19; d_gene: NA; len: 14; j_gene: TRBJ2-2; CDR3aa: CATSRERDTGELFF; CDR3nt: TGTGCTACCTCACGGGAGCGGGACACCGGGGAGCTGTTTTTT
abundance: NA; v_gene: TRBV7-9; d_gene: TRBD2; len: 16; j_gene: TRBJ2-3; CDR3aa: CASSQGLAGVTDTQYF; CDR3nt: TGTGCCAGCAGCCAGGGACTAGCGGGAGTGACAGATACGCAGTATTTT
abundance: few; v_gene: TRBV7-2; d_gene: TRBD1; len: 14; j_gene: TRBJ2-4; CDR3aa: CASSLGDSPDIQYF; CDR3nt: TGTGCCAGCAGCTTAGGGGACAGTCCAGACATTCAGTACTTC
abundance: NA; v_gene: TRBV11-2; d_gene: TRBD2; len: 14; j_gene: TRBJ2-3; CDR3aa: CASSITSGMDTQYF; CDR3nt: TGTGCCAGCAGCATTACTAGCGGGATGGATACGCAGTATTTT
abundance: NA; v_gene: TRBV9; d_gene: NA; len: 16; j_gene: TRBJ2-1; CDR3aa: CASSVGSGGSYNEQFF; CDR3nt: TGTGCCAGCAGCGTAGGTAGCGGTGGCTCCTACAATGAGCAGTTCTTC
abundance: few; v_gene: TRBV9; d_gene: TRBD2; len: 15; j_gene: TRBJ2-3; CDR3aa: CASSLTSGYTDTQYF; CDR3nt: TGTGCCAGCTCCCTTACTAGCGGCTACACAGATACGCAGTATTTT
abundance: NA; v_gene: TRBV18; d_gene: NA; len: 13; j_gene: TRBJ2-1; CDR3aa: CASSPPQYNEQFF; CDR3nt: TGTGCCAGCTCACCACCGCAGTACAATGAGCAGTTCTTC
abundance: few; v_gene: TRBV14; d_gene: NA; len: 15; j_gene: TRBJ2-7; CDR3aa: CASSHRPQTTYEQYF; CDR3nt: TGTGCCAGCAGCCATCGTCCCCAAACTACCTACGAGCAGTACTTC